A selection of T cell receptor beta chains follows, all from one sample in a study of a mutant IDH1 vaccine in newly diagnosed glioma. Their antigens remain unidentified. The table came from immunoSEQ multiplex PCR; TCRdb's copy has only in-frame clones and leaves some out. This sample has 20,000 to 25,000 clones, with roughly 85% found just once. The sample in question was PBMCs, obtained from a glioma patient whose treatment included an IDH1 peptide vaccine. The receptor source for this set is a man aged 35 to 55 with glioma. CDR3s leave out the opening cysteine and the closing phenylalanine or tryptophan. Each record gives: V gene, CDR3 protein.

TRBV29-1	SVVTGNYGYT
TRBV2	ASRDSGGPSNYGYT
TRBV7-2	ARVQLSASGTGELF
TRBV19	ASRYLRDGSNQPQH
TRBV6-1	ASSGGVTYNSPLH
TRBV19	ASSPRQGANYGYT
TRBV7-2	ASSSRQGDGYT
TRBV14	ASSPGQGNEKLF
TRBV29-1	SVGDRVKNEQY
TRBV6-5	ASSYSSDSNQPQH
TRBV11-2	ASSGQGPNTEAF
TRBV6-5	ASMKAANQPQH
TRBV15	ATSRGTSGPYEQY
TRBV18	ASSPLDRATGKKLF
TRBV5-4	ASSWEGSEAF
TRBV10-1	ASSESPTTGDTDTQY
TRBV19	ASSLRLGRTNEQF
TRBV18	ASSVTGLAGGPSWEQY
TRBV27	ASSSSTGRLETQY
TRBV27	ASSHDSPASYNEQF
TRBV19	ASSISSGPNS
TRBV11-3	ASSTTPLAGVNEQF
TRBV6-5	ASSYGLNYGYT
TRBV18	ASSPRGEYEQY
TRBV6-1	ASRIDLQRGEQF
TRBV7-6	ASSPEILTDQHNYGYT
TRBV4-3	ASSQDSRGGFSGYT
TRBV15	AGGASWLYGYNEQF
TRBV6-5	ASSYADINEQF
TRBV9	ASSVEAATGDTIY
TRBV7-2	ASSLSFRSSGKRGEQF
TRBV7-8	ASSSEVAGSVGVTEAF
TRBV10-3	AISERGRGVSTSYEQY
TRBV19	ASSIVGGPGNEQF
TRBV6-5	ASRGPSGLNEQY
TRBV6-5	ASSSPGTGGDSPLH
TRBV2	ASSVESHQPQH
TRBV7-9	ASRLAASEYNEQF
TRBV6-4	ASSDSSASVATDTQY
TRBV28	ASRYPGTGRRGYT
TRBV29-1	SVEGLGVAWGAQETQY
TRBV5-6	ASSVTQGPGWEAF